The rows below give T cell receptor beta chains drawn from one sample of a study of blood T cell repertoires in COVID-19. This table comes from immunoSEQ multiplex PCR, and its TCRdb copy is limited to in-frame clones, with some not included. The sample lists roughly 150,000 clones, approximately 80% occurring once. The sample consisted of PBMCs or T cells enriched from blood (not recorded which). The receptors were gathered from a man between 65 and 85 years old who had been exposed to COVID-19. Each CDR3 is given with its conserved first and last residue. Each record gives: V gene, J gene, D gene, clone size, CDR3 DNA, CDR3 protein. A D gene is named only where the DNA matches it firmly. Only part of the rows carry a size: once, few, many, or a class if the clone is expanded.

TRBV7-2	TRBJ1-3	.	.	TGTGCCAGCAGCCCCAGCGGTGGAAACACCATATATTTT	CASSPSGGNTIYF
TRBV11-3	TRBJ2-5	.	few	TGTGCCAGCAGCCGGGACCGCGGGGCCCAGTACTTC	CASSRDRGAQYF
TRBV25-1	TRBJ1-4	.	.	TGTGCCAGCAGTGAATTTAGAATTACTGCAACTAATGAAAAACTGTTTTTT	CASSEFRITATNEKLFF
TRBV18	TRBJ2-5	TRBD1	.	TGTGCCAGCTCACTTAATGGACAGGGGCGATTCCAAGAGACCCAGTACTTC	CASSLNGQGRFQETQYF
TRBV5-1	TRBJ2-6	.	.	TGCGCCAGCAGGACAGTTCCCTACTCTGGGGCCAACGTCCTGACTTTC	CASRTVPYSGANVLTF
TRBV7-3	TRBJ1-2	.	.	TGTGCCAGCAGCTTTTCAGGGGCCCCTACTAGTAGCTACACCTTC	CASSFSGAPTSSYTF
TRBV2	TRBJ1-5	.	.	TGTGCCAGCAGTATGGGGGCGGGCCTCAATCAGCCCCAGCATTTT	CASSMGAGLNQPQHF
TRBV12-3/TRBV12-4	TRBJ1-6	.	.	TGTGCCAGCAGTCAGACTAATAATTCACCCCTCCACTTT	CASSQTNNSPLHF
TRBV19	TRBJ2-6	.	.	TGTGCCAGTAACAGGGTGGACTCTGGGGCCAACGTCCTGACTTTC	CASNRVDSGANVLTF
TRBV5-1	TRBJ2-7	.	few	TGCGCCAGCAGCTGGACATCTTTGTCCTCATACGAGCAGTACTTC	CASSWTSLSSYEQYF
TRBV5-1	TRBJ1-2	.	few	TGCGCCAGCAGCCGCGGGGATTCGGACTATGGCTACACCTTC	CASSRGDSDYGYTF
TRBV27	TRBJ1-6	TRBD1	few	TGTGCCAGCAGAAACTCCAGGACAGGGGGTTCACCCCTCCACTTT	CASRNSRTGGSPLHF
TRBV11-3	TRBJ2-2	.	.	TGTGCCAGCAGCCCCCGGGGGGCAGGGGAGCTGTTTTTT	CASSPRGAGELFF
TRBV7-3	TRBJ2-3	TRBD2	.	TGTGCCAGCAGCTCGTATAGCGGGGCAGAGGGAGATACGCAGTATTTT	CASSSYSGAEGDTQYF
TRBV16	TRBJ1-1	.	.	TGTGCCAGCAGCCCGCGCTTCGCCTCTGAAGCTTTCTTT	CASSPRFASEAFF
TRBV6-4	TRBJ2-1	.	medium-sized	TGTGCCAGCAGTGACCCGTCTAGCCCCAATGAGCAGTTCTTC	CASSDPSSPNEQFF
TRBV7-2	TRBJ2-3	.	.	TGTGCCAGCAGCGTCAGGGTTCAGGATACGCAGTATTTT	CASSVRVQDTQYF
TRBV6-2/TRBV6-3	TRBJ1-1	.	.	TGTGCCAGCAGTTCTATAAACACTGAAGCTTTCTTT	CASSSINTEAFF
TRBV14	TRBJ2-2	.	.	TGTGCCAGCAGCCAAGTAACCCAGATCACCGGGGAGCTGTTTTTT	CASSQVTQITGELFF
TRBV6-1	TRBJ1-5	TRBD1	.	TGTGCCAGCAGTGGCGAGGGGGCCATCGGCAATCAGCCCCAGCATTTT	CASSGEGAIGNQPQHF
TRBV11-2	TRBJ2-3	.	once	TGTGCCAGCAGCTTTCGGAGAGGACAGAGCACAGATACGCAGTATTTT	CASSFRRGQSTDTQYF
TRBV5-5	TRBJ1-1	.	.	TGTGCCAGCAGCTGGGGCGGGGAGAACACTGAAGCTTTCTTT	CASSWGGENTEAFF